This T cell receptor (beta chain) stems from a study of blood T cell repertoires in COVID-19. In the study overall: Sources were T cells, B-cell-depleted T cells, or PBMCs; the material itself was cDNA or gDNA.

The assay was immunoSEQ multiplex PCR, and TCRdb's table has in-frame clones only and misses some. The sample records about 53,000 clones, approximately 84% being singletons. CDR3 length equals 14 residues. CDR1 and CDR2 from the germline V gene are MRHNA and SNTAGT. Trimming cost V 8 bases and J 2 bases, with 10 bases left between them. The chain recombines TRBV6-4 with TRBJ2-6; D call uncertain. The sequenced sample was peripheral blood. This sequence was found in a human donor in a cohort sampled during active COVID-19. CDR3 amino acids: CASSDTPGANVLTF. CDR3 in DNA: TGTGCCAGCTCTGACACCCCTGGGGCCAACGTCCTGACTTTC.